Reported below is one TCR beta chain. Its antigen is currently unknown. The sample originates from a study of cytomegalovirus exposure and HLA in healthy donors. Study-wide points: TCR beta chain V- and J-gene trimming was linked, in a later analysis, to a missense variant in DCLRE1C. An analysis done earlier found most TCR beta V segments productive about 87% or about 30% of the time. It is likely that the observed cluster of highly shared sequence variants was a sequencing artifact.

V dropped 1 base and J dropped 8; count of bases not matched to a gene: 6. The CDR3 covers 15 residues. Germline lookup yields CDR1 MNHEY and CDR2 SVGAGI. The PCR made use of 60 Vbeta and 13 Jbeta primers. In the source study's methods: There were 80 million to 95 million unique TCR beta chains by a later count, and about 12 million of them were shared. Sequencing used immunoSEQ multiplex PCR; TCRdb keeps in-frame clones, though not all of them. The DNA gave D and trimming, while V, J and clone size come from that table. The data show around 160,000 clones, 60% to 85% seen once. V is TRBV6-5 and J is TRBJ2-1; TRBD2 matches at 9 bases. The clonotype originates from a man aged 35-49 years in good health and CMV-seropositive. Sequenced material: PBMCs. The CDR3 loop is CASSYFLAGNHEQFF. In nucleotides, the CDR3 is TGTGCCAGCAGTTACTTTCTAGCGGGAAACCATGAGCAGTTCTTC.